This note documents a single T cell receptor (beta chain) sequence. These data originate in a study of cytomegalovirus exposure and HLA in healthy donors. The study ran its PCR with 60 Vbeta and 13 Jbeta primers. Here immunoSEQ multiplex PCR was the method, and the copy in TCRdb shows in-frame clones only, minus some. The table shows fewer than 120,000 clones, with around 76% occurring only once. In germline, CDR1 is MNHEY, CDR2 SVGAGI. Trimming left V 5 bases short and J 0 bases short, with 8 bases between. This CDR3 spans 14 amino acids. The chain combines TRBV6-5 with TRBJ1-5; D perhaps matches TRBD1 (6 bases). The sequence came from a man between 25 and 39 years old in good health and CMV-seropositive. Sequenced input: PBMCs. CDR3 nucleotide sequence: TGTGCCAGCAGTCCACAGGGTAGCAATCAGCCCCAGCATTTT. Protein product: CASSPQGSNQPQHF.